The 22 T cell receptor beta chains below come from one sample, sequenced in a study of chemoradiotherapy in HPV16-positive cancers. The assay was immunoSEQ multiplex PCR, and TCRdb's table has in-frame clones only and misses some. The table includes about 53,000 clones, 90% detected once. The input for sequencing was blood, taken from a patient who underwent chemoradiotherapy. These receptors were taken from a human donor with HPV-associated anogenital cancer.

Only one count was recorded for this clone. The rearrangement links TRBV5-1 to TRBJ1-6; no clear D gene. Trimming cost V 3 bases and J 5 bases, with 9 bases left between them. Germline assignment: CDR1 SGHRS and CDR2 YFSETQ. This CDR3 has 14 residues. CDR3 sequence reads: CASSSGGNNSPLHF. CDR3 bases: TGCGCCAGCAGCTCAGGTGGGAATAATTCACCCCTCCACTTT.

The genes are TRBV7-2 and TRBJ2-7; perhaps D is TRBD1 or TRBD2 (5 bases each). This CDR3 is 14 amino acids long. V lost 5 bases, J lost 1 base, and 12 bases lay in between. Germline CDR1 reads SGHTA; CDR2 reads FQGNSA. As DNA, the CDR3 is TGTGCCAGCAGCCCGGGACCGGCATCCTACGAGCAGTACTTC. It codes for CASSPGPASYEQYF.

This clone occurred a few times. DNA of the CDR3: TGTGCCAGCAGCTTAGGCAATGGAAACACCATATATTTT. This encodes CASSLGNGNTIYF. J is TRBJ1-3 and V is TRBV7-2; D remains unclear. The germline CDR1 and CDR2 sequences are SGHTA and FQGNSA. The CDR3 contains 13 residues. V lost 1 base and J lost 3, with 4 bases in between. The whole variable domain, filled in from reference TRBV7-2 and TRBJ1-3, reads GAGVSQSPSNKVTEKGKDVELRCDPISGHTALYWYRQSLGQGLEFLIYFQGNSAPDKSGLPSDRFSAERTGGSVSTLTIQRTQQEDSAVYLCASSLGNGNTIYFGEGSWLTVV.

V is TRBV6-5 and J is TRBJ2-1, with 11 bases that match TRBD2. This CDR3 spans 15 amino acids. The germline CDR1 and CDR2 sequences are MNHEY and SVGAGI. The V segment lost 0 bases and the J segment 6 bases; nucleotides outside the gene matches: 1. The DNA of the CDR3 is TGTGCCAGCAGTTACTCTAGCGGGGGGGGCAATGAGCAGTTCTTC. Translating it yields CASSYSSGGGNEQFF.

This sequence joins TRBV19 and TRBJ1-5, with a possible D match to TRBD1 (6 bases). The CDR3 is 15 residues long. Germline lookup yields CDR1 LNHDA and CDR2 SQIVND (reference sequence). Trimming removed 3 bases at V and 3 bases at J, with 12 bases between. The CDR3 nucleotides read TGTGCCAGTAGTATCACTACAGGGTCCAATCAGCCCCAGCATTTT. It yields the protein CASSITTGSNQPQHF.

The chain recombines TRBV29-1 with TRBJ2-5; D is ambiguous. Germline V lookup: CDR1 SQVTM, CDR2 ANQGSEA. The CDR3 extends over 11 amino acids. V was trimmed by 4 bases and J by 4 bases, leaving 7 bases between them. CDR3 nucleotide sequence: TGCAGCGTTGGCTCGCGAGAGACCCAGTACTTC. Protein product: CSVGSRETQYF.

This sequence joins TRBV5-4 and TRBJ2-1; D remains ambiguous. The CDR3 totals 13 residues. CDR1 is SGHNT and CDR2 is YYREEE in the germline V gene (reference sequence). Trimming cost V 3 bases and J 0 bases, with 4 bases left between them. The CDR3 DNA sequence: TGTGCCAGCAGCTCGAGCTCCTACAATGAGCAGTTCTTC. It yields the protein CASSSSSYNEQFF.

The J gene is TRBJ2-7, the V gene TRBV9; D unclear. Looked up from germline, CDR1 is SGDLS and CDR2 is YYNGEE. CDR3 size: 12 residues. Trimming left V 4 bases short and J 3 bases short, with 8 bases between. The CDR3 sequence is CASSPSGYEQYF. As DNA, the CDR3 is TGTGCCAGCAGCCCATCTGGCTACGAGCAGTACTTC.

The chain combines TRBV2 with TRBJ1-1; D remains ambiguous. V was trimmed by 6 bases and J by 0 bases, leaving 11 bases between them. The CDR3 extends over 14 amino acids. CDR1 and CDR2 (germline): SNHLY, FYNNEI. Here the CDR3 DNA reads TGTGCCAGCAGGGACGGACTGATGAACACTGAAGCTTTCTTT. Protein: CASRDGLMNTEAFF.

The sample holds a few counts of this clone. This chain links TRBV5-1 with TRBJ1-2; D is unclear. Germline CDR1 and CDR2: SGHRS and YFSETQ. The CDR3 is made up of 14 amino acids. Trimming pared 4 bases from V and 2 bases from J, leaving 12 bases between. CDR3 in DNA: TGCGCCAGCAGCGTGGACGGGCTGAACTATGGCTACACCTTC. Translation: CASSVDGLNYGYTF.

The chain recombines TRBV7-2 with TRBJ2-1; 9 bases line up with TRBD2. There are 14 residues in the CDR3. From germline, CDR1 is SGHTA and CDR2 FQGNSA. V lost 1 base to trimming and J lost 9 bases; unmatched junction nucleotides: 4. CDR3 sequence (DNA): TGTGCCAGCAGCTTAGGTAGCGGGGGTAGTGAGCAGTTCTTC. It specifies CASSLGSGGSEQFF.

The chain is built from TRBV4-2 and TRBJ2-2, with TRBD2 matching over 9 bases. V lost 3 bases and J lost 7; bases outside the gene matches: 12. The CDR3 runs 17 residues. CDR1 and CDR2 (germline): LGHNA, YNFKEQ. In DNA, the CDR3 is TGTGCCAGCAGCCAGATCCGCGGGGGGGCGTTAGGCGGGGAGCTGTTTTTT. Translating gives CASSQIRGGALGGELFF.

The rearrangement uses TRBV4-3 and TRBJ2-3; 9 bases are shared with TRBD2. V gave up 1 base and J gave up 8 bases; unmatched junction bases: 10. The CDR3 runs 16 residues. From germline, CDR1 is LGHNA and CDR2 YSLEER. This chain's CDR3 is CASSQARTSVGSTQYF. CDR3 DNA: TGCGCCAGCAGCCAAGCCCGGACTAGCGTAGGGTCTACGCAGTATTTT.

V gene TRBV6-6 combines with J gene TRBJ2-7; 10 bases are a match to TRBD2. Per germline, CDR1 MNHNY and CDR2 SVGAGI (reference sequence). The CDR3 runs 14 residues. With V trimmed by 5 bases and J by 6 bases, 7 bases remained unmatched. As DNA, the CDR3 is TGTGCCAGCAGTCTTAAGCGGGAGGGGGGCGAGCAGTACTTC. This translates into CASSLKREGGEQYF.

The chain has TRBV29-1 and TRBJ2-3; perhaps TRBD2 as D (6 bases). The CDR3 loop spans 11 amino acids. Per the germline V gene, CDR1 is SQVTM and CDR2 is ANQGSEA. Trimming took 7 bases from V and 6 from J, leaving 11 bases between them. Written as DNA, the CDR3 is TGCAGCGAGGGAGGAGGGGATACGCAGTATTTT. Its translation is CSEGGGDTQYF.

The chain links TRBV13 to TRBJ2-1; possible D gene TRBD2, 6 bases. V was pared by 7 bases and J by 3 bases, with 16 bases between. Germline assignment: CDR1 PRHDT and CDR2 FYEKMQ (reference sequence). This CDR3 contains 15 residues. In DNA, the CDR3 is TGTGCCAGCACCCTTCAAGGTAGCGGCTACAATGAGCAGTTCTTC. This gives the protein CASTLQGSGYNEQFF. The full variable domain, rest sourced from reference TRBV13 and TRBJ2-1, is AAGVIQSPRHLIKEKRETATLKCYPIPRHDTVYWYQQGPGQDPQFLISFYEKMQSDKGSIPDRFSAQQFSDYHSELNMSSLELGDSALYFCASTLQGSGYNEQFFGPGTRLTVL.

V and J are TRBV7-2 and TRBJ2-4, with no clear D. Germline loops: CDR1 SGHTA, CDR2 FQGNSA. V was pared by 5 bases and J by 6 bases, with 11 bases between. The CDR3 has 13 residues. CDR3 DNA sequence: TGTGCCAGCAGCCTCAACCCGGGAAACATTCAGTACTTC. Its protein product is CASSLNPGNIQYF. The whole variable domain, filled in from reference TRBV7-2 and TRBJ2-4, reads GAGVSQSPSNKVTEKGKDVELRCDPISGHTALYWYRQSLGQGLEFLIYFQGNSAPDKSGLPSDRFSAERTGGSVSTLTIQRTQQEDSAVYLCASSLNPGNIQYFGAGTRLSVL.

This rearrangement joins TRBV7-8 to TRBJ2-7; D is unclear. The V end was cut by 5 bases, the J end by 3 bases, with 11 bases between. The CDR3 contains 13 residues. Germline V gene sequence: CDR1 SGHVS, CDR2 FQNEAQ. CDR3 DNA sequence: TGTGCCAGCAGCCCCGTACAGAACTACGAGCAGTACTTC. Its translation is CASSPVQNYEQYF.

The CDR3 nucleotides are TGTGCCAGCAGCGGGACAGATAGCACAGATACGCAGTATTTT. Its protein is CASSGTDSTDTQYF. V and J are TRBV9 and TRBJ2-3; D perhaps matches TRBD1 (6 bases). V was trimmed by 3 bases and J by 0 bases, leaving 8 bases between them. This CDR3 contains 14 residues. Germline CDR1 and CDR2: SGDLS and YYNGEE.

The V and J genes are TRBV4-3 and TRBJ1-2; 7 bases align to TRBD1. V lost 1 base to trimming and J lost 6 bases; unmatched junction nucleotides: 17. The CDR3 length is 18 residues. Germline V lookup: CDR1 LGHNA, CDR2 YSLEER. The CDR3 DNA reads TGCGCCAGCAGCCAAGCCCCCTCGACAGGGTGGTCAAGGGATGGCTACACCTTC. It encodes CASSQAPSTGWSRDGYTF.

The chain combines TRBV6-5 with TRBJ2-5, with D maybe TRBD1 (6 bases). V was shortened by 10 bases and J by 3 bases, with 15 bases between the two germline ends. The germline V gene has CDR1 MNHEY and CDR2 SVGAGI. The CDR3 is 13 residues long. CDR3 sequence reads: CATRGPGEETQYF. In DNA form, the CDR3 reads TGTGCCACCCGCGGACCAGGGGAAGAGACCCAGTACTTC.

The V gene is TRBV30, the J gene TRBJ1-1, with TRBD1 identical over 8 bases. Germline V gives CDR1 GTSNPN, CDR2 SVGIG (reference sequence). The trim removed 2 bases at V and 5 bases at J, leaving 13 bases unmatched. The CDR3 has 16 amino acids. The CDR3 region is CAWSPAHRGRWTEAFF. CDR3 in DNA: TGTGCCTGGAGTCCGGCTCACAGGGGGAGATGGACTGAAGCTTTCTTT.